The entry below describes one TCR beta chain. This specimen comes from a study of blood T cell repertoires in COVID-19. As for the study in general: Samples representing acute and convalescent COVID-19 were sourced from the United States, Italy and Spain. Sample material is recorded as cDNA or gDNA derived from T cells, B-cell-depleted T cells, or PBMCs.

Per the authors' pipeline: The authors estimated nucleated cell counts from reference gene primer amplification. The table came from immunoSEQ multiplex PCR; TCRdb's copy has only in-frame clones and leaves some out. V and J calls plus clone size are reproduced from that table; the DNA served to infer D and trimming. The sample includes about 59,000 clones, about nine tenths of them seen just once. This CDR3 has 16 amino acids. The trim removed 4 bases at V and 4 bases at J, leaving 7 bases unmatched. Per germline, CDR1 MNHEY and CDR2 SVGEGT. This sequence joins TRBV6-2 or TRBV6-3 and TRBJ2-3; TRBD1 matches 11 bases. The sample taken for sequencing was peripheral blood. The clonotype was recovered from a man at least 80 years old with acute or convalescent COVID-19. CDR3 sequence (DNA): TGTGCCAGCAGTTCCCGGGACAGGGGGTTTCCAGATACGCAGTATTTT. Protein product: CASSSRDRGFPDTQYF.